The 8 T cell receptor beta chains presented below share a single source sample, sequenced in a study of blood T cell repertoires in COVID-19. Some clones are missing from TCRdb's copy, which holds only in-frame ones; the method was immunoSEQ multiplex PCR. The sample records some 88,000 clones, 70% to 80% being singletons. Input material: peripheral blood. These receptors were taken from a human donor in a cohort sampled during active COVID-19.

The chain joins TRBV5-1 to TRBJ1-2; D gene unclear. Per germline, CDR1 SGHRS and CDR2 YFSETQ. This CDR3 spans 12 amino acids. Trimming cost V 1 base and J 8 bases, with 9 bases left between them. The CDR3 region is CASSLSGFGYTF. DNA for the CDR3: TGCGCCAGCAGCTTGTCAGGTTTCGGCTACACCTTC.

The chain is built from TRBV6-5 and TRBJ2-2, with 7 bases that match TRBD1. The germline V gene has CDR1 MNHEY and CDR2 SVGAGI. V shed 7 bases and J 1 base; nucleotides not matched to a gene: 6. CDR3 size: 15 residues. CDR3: CASKTGAMNTGELFF. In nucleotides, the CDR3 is TGTGCCAGCAAAACAGGGGCGATGAACACCGGGGAGCTGTTTTTT.

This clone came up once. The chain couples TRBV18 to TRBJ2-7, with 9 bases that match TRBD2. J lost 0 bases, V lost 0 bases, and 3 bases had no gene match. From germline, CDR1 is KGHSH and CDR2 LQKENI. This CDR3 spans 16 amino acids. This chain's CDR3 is CASSPPGLASSYEQYF. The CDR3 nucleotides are TGTGCCAGCTCACCACCCGGACTAGCGAGCTCCTACGAGCAGTACTTC.

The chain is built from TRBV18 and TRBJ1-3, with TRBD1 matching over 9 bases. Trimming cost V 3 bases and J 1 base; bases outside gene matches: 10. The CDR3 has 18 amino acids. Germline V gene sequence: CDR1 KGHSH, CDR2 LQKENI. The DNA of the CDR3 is TGTGCCAGCTCACCCTCAACCTCCGGGACAGGGTCTGGAAACACCATATATTTT. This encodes CASSPSTSGTGSGNTIYF. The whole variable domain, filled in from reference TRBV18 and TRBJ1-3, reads NAGVMQNPRHLVRRRGQEARLRCSPMKGHSHVYWYRQLPEEGLKFMVYLQKENIIDESGMPKERFSAEFPKEGPSILRIQQVVRGDSAAYFCASSPSTSGTGSGNTIYFGEGSWLTVV.

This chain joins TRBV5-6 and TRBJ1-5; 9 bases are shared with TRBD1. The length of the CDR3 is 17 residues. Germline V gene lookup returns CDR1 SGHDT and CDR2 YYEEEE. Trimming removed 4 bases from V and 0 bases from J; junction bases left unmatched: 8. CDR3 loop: CASSRTRDRVSNQPQHF. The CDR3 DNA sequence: TGTGCCAGCAGCCGGACCCGGGACAGGGTTAGCAATCAGCCCCAGCATTTT. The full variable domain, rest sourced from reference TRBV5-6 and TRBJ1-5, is DAGVTQSPTHLIKTRGQQVTLRCSPKSGHDTVSWYQQALGQGPQFIFQYYEEEERQRGNFPDRFSGHQFPNYSSELNVNALLLGDSALYLCASSRTRDRVSNQPQHFGDGTRLSIL.

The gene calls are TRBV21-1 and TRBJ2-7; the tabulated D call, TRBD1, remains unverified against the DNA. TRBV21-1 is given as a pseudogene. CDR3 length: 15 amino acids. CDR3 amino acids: CASSKGNGTGHEQYF. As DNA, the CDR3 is TGTGCCAGCAGCAAAGGTAACGGGACAGGGCACGAGCAGTACTTC.

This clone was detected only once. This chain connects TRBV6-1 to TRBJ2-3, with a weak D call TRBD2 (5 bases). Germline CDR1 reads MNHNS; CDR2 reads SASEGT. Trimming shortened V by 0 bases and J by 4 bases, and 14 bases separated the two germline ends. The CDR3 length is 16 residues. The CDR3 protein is CASSEAPASLADTQYF. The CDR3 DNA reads TGTGCCAGCAGTGAAGCGCCGGCTAGCCTCGCAGATACGCAGTATTTT.

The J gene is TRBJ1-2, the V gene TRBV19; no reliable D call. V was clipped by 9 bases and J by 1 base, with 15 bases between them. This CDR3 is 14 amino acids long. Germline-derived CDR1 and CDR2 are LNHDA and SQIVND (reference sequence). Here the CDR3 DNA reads TGTGCCAGCCACAGTAGGTCCGGTAACTATGGCTACACCTTC. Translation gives CASHSRSGNYGYTF.